One sample yielded the 17 T cell receptor beta chains listed below, sequenced in a study of blood T cell repertoires in COVID-19. The protocol was immunoSEQ multiplex PCR, while the TCRdb copy is restricted to in-frame clones and leaves out a portion. This sample has some 74,000 clones, with roughly nine tenths found just once. Material: peripheral blood. These receptors all come from a man aged 50 to 60 with COVID-19, enrolled during active disease.

In its sample, this clone was seen a few times. In nucleotides, the CDR3 is TGTGCCACCAGTGATCCCGGGACAGGGGGTCAAGAGACCCAGTACTTC. It is translated as CATSDPGTGGQETQYF. The chain carries TRBV24-1 and TRBJ2-5, with 11 bases lining up with TRBD1. Germline CDR1 KGHDR, CDR2 SFDVKD. The CDR3 runs to 16 residues. J lost 2 bases, V lost 3 bases, and 4 bases had no gene match.

The CDR3 here is CASSGLTGSYPRGAMNTEAFF. CDR3 nucleotides: TGCGCCAGCAGCGGCCTGACAGGTTCTTACCCCAGGGGAGCCATGAACACTGAAGCTTTCTTT. The chain carries TRBV5-1 and TRBJ1-1; tentative D call: TRBD1 (6 bases). Deletions cut 4 bases from V and 0 bases from J, with 31 bases between. CDR3 length: 21 amino acids. The germline CDR1 and CDR2 sequences are SGHRS and YFSETQ.

The rearrangement links TRBV29-1 to TRBJ2-2, with 10 bases aligning to TRBD1. Losses at the gene ends were 4 bases for V and 3 bases for J; bases not matched to a gene: 2. Germline V gives CDR1 SQVTM, CDR2 ANQGSEA. The CDR3 contains 14 residues. The CDR3 region is CSVGTGGDTGELFF. In DNA, the CDR3 is TGCAGCGTTGGGACAGGGGGGGACACCGGGGAGCTGTTTTTT.

The chain is built from TRBV5-1 and TRBJ2-3; 11 bases agree with TRBD1. The CDR3 sequence is 14 residues long. The V segment lost 5 bases and the J segment 4 bases; nucleotides outside the gene matches: 3. Per germline, CDR1 SGHRS and CDR2 YFSETQ. DNA for the CDR3: TGCGCCAGCAGTGGGACAGGGGGAGCAGATACGCAGTATTTT. The encoded protein is CASSGTGGADTQYF.

This chain connects TRBV6-5 to TRBJ1-4; D may be TRBD1 (5 bases). The CDR3 is made up of 14 amino acids. V shed 6 bases and J shed 4 bases, with 12 bases lying between them. Per germline, CDR1 MNHEY and CDR2 SVGAGI. The CDR3 protein is CASRYQGDNEKLFF. CDR3 DNA: TGTGCCAGCAGGTACCAGGGCGATAATGAAAAACTGTTTTTT.

DNA for the CDR3: TGTGCCAGCAGCTTAGACCCCGGTGGTACGCAGTATTTT. It is translated as CASSLDPGGTQYF. This chain links TRBV7-2 with TRBJ2-3; no reliable D call. The germline V gene has CDR1 SGHTA and CDR2 FQGNSA. The CDR3 consists of 13 residues. The V and J ends lost 1 base and 8 bases respectively, with 10 bases between them.

J is TRBJ2-1 and V is TRBV11-2; 8 bases fit TRBD2. The V segment lost 4 bases and the J segment 0 bases; nucleotides outside the gene matches: 8. CDR3 size: 17 residues. Per germline, CDR1 SGHAT and CDR2 FQNNGV. CDR3 DNA sequence: TGTGCCAGCAGCTCCCGCGCGGGGGGCAACTCCTACAATGAGCAGTTCTTC. Translated: CASSSRAGGNSYNEQFF.

This chain joins TRBV7-8 and TRBJ1-1; D may be TRBD1 (5 bases). Trimming shortened V by 2 bases and J by 5 bases, and 9 bases separated the two germline ends. Germline V gene lookup returns CDR1 SGHVS and CDR2 FQNEAQ. The CDR3 totals 13 residues. The CDR3 protein is CASSLQGGTEAFF. In DNA, the CDR3 is TGTGCCAGCAGCTTACAGGGTGGGACTGAAGCTTTCTTT.

The chain has TRBV5-5 and TRBJ1-1; 7 bases align to TRBD1. This CDR3 is 15 amino acids long. J gave up 0 bases and V 4 bases, and 6 bases lay outside the gene matches. Germline assignment: CDR1 SGHKS and CDR2 YYEKEE (reference sequence). CDR3: CASSELQGLNTEAFF. As DNA, the CDR3 is TGTGCCAGCAGCGAATTACAGGGGCTGAACACTGAAGCTTTCTTT.

A single count supports this clone. The chain employs TRBV3-1 (or the pseudogene TRBV3-2) and TRBJ1-5, with D unresolved. The V gene lost 3 bases and the J gene lost 0 bases, with 6 bases spanning the gap. Looked up from germline, CDR1 is LGHDT and CDR2 is YNNKEL (reference sequence). CDR3 size: 14 residues. In nucleotides, the CDR3 is TGTGCCAGCAGCCAGGAGGATAGCAATCAGCCCCAGCATTTT. It is translated as CASSQEDSNQPQHF.

The chain is built from TRBV2 and TRBJ1-1; no reliable D call. Germline V gives CDR1 SNHLY, CDR2 FYNNEI. This CDR3 comprises 13 residues. Trimming removed 4 bases at V and 1 base at J, with 7 bases between. Here the CDR3 reads CASSGRGNTEAFF. As DNA, the CDR3 is TGTGCCAGCAGTGGGAGAGGGAACACTGAAGCTTTCTTT.

The chain employs TRBV5-6 and TRBJ2-3; a weak D match, TRBD2 (6 bases). Germline loops: CDR1 SGHDT, CDR2 YYEEEE. The CDR3 totals 17 residues. V was pared by 0 bases and J by 3 bases, with 17 bases between. Here the CDR3 reads CASSLGIAGTPTDTQYF. The CDR3 coding sequence is TGTGCCAGCAGCTTGGGTATTGCCGGGACTCCTACAGATACGCAGTATTTT.

V gene TRBV9 combines with J gene TRBJ2-3; maybe TRBD2 (5 bases). The CDR3 totals 18 residues. V was pared by 5 bases and J by 1 base, with 23 bases between. Per germline, CDR1 SGDLS and CDR2 YYNGEE. The CDR3 nucleotides are TGTGCCAGCAGTGCCCCCCGGGGTTGGGCGAAGGGCACAGATACGCAGTATTTT. Translated: CASSAPRGWAKGTDTQYF.

The rearrangement links TRBV2 to TRBJ2-3; 8 bases fit TRBD2. CDR1 is SNHLY and CDR2 is FYNNEI in the germline V gene. The V segment lost 6 bases and the J segment 5 bases; nucleotides outside the gene matches: 10. The length of the CDR3 is 15 residues. The CDR3 DNA sequence: TGTGCCAGCAGGGGGGGTAGCGGGACGGGAGATACGCAGTATTTT. Its protein is CASRGGSGTGDTQYF.

The chain joins TRBV7-3 to TRBJ2-5, with 7 bases matching TRBD2. Germline V gene lookup returns CDR1 SGHTA and CDR2 FQGTGA. V trimming: 0 bases; J trimming: 5 bases; junction bases outside the gene matches: 0. This CDR3 is built from 13 residues. The CDR3 nucleotides are TGTGCCAGCAGCTTAACTAGCGGGGAGACCCAGTACTTC. It is translated as CASSLTSGETQYF.

The V gene is TRBV5-5, the J gene TRBJ1-2; D gene unclear. V lost 0 bases and J 4 bases, leaving 10 bases between the germline ends. Germline CDR1 and CDR2: SGHKS and YYEKEE (reference sequence). This CDR3 is 14 amino acids long. DNA for the CDR3: TGTGCCAGCAGCTTGGATGGGTGGGCCTATGGCTACACCTTC. Residues: CASSLDGWAYGYTF. The entire variable domain, with the rest obtained from reference TRBV5-5 and TRBJ1-2, is as follows: DAGVTQSPTHLIKTRGQQVTLRCSPISGHKSVSWYQQVLGQGPQFIFQYYEKEERGRGNFPDRFSARQFPNYSSELNVNALLLGDSALYLCASSLDGWAYGYTFGSGTRLTVV.

The rearrangement joins TRBV28 to TRBJ1-6; D may be TRBD1 (6 bases). The V and J ends lost 6 bases and 10 bases respectively, with 16 bases between them. Looked up from germline, CDR1 is MDHEN and CDR2 is SYDVKM. CDR3 length: 14 amino acids. The CDR3 nucleotides are TGTGCCAGCAGAACACAGGGCATGGGATCACCCCTCCACTTT. This gives the protein CASRTQGMGSPLHF.